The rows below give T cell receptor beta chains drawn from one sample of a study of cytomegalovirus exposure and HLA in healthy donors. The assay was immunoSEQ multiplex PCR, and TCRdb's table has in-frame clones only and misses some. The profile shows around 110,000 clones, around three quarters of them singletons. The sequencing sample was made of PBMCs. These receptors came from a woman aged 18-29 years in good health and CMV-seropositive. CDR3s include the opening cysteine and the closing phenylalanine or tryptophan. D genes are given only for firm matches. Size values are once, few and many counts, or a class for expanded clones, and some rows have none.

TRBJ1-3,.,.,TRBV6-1,TGTGCCAGCAGTGCGTGGGAGGCGGCCGGCTACTCTGGAAACACCATATATTTT,CASSAWEAAGYSGNTIYF
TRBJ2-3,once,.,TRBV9,TGTGCCAGCAGTATAGTCGAGGGCACAGATACGCAGTATTTT,CASSIVEGTDTQYF
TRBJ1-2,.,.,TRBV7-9,TGTGCCAGCAGTCTGGGGCAGGGATTAGGCTACACCTTC,CASSLGQGLGYTF
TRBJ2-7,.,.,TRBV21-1,TGTGCCAGCAGCAACTGCCCCCCTCGAGCCCACGAGCAGTACTTC,CASSNCPPRAHEQYF
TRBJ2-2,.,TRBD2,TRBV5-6,TGTGCCAGCAGCTCCCCGTATCAGGGAGGGCCTCTCACCGGGGAGCTGTTTTTT,CASSSPYQGGPLTGELFF
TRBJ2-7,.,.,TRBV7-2,TGTGCCAGCAGCCAGGCGGGCCTGAGCTACGAGCAGTACTTC,CASSQAGLSYEQYF
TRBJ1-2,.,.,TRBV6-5,TGTGCCAGCACCGCCGAAGGGGTTAACTATGGCTACACCTTC,CASTAEGVNYGYTF
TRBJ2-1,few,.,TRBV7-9,TGTTCCAGCAGCTCCCTAGTCAGCGCTGAGCAGTTCTTC,CSSSSLVSAEQFF
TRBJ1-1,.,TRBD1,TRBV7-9,TGTGCCAGCAGCACGACCTACAGGGGCACTGAAGCTTTCTTT,CASSTTYRGTEAFF
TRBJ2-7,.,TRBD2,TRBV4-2,TGTGCCAGCAGCTCCGGGAGGGCCCCTCGGGAGCAGTACTTC,CASSSGRAPREQYF
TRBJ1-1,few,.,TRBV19,TGTGCCAGTAGTATGGGGGGCACTGAAGCTTTCTTT,CASSMGGTEAFF
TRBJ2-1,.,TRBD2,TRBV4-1,TGCGCCAGCAGTCAAGGGGGACTAGCGGCTCTCCGCTACAATGAGCAGTTCTTC,CASSQGGLAALRYNEQFF
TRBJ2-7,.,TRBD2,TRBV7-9,TGTGCCAGCAGCGTAGCCCCGGGGGGATTCTACGAGCAGTACTTC,CASSVAPGGFYEQYF
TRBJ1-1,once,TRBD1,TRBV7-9,TGTGCCAGTTCGGAGGGGACAGGGCACACTGAAGCTTTCTTT,CASSEGTGHTEAFF
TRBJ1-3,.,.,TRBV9,TGTGCCAGCAGCCCATGGGCCTCTGGAAACACCATATATTTT,CASSPWASGNTIYF
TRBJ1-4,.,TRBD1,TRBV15,TGTGCCACCAGCATTGACAGGGGGCGGAGCGAAAAACTGTTTTTT,CATSIDRGRSEKLFF
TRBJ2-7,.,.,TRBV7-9,TGTGCTTTAGCCCGGCGGGACCCCTACGAGCAGTACTTC,CALARRDPYEQYF
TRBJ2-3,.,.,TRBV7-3,TGTGCCAGCAGGGGTGGGGCGGACATCACAGATACGCAGTATTTT,CASRGGADITDTQYF
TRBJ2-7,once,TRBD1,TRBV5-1,TGCGCCAGCAGCTTGAGGGGACAGCGCTACGAGCAGTACTTC,CASSLRGQRYEQYF
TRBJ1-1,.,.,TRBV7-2,TGTGCCAGCACCCTAGGACAGCGCACTGAAGCTTTCTTT,CASTLGQRTEAFF
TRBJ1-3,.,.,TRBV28,TGTGCCAGCAGTTTGGACCCAGGAGGAGCTGGAAACACCATATATTTT,CASSLDPGGAGNTIYF
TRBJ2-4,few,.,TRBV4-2,TGTGCCAGCAGCACCCGGGACTTTATAGCCAAAAACATTCAGTACTTC,CASSTRDFIAKNIQYF
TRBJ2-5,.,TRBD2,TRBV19,TGTGCCAGTAGTTCCTTAGCGGGAGGCCAAGAGACCCAGTACTTC,CASSSLAGGQETQYF
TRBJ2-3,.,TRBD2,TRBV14,TGTGCCAGCAGCCAGAGCATAGCGGGAGTCTACTATTTT,CASSQSIAGVYYF
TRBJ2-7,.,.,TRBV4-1,TGCGCCAGCAGCCTTTCAGGGTCCCCCTACGAGCAGTACTTC,CASSLSGSPYEQYF
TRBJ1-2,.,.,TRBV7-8,TGTGCCAGCAGCTTTACAGGGTCGGCTGGCTACACCTTC,CASSFTGSAGYTF
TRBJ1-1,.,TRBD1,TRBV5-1,TGCGCCAGCAGCTCGCGGGGGACAGGCGGTCGGACTGAAGCTTTCTTT,CASSSRGTGGRTEAFF
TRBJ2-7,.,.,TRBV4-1,TGCGCCAGCAGCCAAGGACAGCGAGCTAACGAGCAGTACTTC,CASSQGQRANEQYF
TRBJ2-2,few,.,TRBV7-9,TGTGCCAGCAGCTTAGGCCTAGCGAACACCGGGGAGCTGTTTTTT,CASSLGLANTGELFF
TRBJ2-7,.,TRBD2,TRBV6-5,TGTGCCAGCAGTTACTCGAGAAGGACTAGCGACTACGAGCAGTACTTC,CASSYSRRTSDYEQYF
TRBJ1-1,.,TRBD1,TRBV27,TGTGTCAGAGGGACAGAGTGGGTTTTTTTTGGGGGCACTGAAGCTTTCTTT,CVRGTEWVFFGGTEAFF
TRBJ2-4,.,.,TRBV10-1,TGCGCCAGCAGTGACAGGGGAAACATTCAGTACTTC,CASSDRGNIQYF
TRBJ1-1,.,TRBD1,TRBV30,TGTGCCTGGAGGGACACAGGGGGCACTGAAGCTTTCTTT,CAWRDTGGTEAFF
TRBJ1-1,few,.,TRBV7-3,TGTGCCAGCAGCCTGCTAACCGAAACTGAAGCTTTCTTT,CASSLLTETEAFF
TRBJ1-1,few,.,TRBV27,TGTGCCAGCAGTTTATTAAGGGGGGGAGCCACTGAAGCTTTCTTT,CASSLLRGGATEAFF
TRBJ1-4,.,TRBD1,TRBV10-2,TGCGCCAGCAGTGGTCCCGGGACAGGGGGGTCAACTAATGAAAAACTGTTTTTT,CASSGPGTGGSTNEKLFF
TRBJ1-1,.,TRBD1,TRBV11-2,TGTGCCAGCAAGAAACAGGGGGTCACTGAAGCTTTCTTT,CASKKQGVTEAFF
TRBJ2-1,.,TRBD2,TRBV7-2,TGTGCCAGCAGCTTAGGCCTAGCGGGAGTGGCCAATGAGCAGTTCTTC,CASSLGLAGVANEQFF
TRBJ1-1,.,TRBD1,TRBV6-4,TGTGCCAGCGGCAACCAGGGGGCAGCTTTCTTT,CASGNQGAAFF
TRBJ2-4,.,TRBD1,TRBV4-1,TGTGCCAGCAGCCGGGACAGGGTTGAAAACATTCAGTACTTC,CASSRDRVENIQYF
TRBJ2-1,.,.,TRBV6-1,TGTGCCAGCAGTGAACAGCGTCGAAATGAGCAGTTCTTC,CASSEQRRNEQFF
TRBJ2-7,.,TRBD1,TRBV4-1,TGCGCCAGCAGCCAACGACTCTCTCCGGGACAGGGGGAGGACGAGCAGTACTTC,CASSQRLSPGQGEDEQYF
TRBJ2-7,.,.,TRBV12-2,TGTGCAAGTCGCTTAGCGAACCGGGGAACCTACGAGCAGTACTTC,CASRLANRGTYEQYF
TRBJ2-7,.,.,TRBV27,TGTGCCAGCAGTGCCCGGGTAGGAAACGGGAAATCCTACGAGCAGTACTTC,CASSARVGNGKSYEQYF
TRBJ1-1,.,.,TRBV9,TGTGCCAGCGCAAGAACATCGAACACTGAAGCTTTCTTT,CASARTSNTEAFF
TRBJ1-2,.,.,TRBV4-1,TGCGCCAGCCGGGGGGAGGGGGACTATGGCTACACCTTC,CASRGEGDYGYTF
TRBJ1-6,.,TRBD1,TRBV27,TGTGCCAGCAGTTTAGGGACAGGGGTTCCACCCCTCCACTTT,CASSLGTGVPPLHF
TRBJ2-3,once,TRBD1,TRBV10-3,TGTGCCATCAGTGATGGGACAGGGAGAACTAGCACAGATACGCAGTATTTT,CAISDGTGRTSTDTQYF
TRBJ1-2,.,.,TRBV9,TGTGCCAGCAGCGTAGGTTCAGGATACTATGGCTACACCTTC,CASSVGSGYYGYTF
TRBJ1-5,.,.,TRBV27,TGTGCCAGCGGACTACTTTGGGGCAATCAGCCCCAGCATTTT,CASGLLWGNQPQHF
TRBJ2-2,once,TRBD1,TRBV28,TGTGCCAGCAGACTCGGACAGGGGAACACCGGGGAGCTGTTTTTT,CASRLGQGNTGELFF
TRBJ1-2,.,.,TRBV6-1,TGTGCCAGCACCCTGACAGGCTATGGCTACACCTTC,CASTLTGYGYTF
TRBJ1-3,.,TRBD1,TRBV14,TGTGCCAGCAGCGAGCTGACAGGGGGAGGCACCATATATTTT,CASSELTGGGTIYF
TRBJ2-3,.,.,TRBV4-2,TGTGCCAGCAGCCAAAAGCGAGTACTAGCCCCCTTCGAGGATACGCAGTATTTT,CASSQKRVLAPFEDTQYF
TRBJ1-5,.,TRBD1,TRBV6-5,TGTGCCAGCAGCCGGACAGGGGTAGACAATCAGCCCCAGCATTTT,CASSRTGVDNQPQHF
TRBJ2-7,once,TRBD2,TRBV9,TGTGCCAGCAGCGTAGGCGGGACTAGCGGTCCCTACGAGCAGTACTTC,CASSVGGTSGPYEQYF
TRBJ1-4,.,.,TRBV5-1,TGCGCCAGCAGCTTCAGGGGAAGTGCAACTAATGAAAAACTGTTTTTT,CASSFRGSATNEKLFF
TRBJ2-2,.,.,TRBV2,TGTGCCAGCAGGCTAGAGACCACCGGGGAGCTGTTTTTT,CASRLETTGELFF